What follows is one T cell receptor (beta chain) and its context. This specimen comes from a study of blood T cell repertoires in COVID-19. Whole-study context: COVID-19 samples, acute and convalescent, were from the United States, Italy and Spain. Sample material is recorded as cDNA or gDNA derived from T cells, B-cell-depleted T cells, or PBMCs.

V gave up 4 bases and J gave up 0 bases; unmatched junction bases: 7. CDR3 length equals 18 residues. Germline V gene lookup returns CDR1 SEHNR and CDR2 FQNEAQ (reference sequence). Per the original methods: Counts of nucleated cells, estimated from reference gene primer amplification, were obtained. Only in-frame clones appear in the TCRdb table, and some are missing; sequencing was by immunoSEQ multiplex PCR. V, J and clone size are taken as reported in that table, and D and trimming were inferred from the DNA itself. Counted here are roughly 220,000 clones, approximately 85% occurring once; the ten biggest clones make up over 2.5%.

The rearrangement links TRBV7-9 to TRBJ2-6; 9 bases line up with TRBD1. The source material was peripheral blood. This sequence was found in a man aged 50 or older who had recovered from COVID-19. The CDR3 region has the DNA TGTGCCAGCAGCTCATGGACAGGGGACCCCTCTGGGGCCAACGTCCTGACTTTC. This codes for CASSSWTGDPSGANVLTF.